The entry below gives a single T cell receptor (beta chain) sequence along with its context. This entry belongs to a study of T cell changes during pregnancy in multiple sclerosis. Trimming left V 8 bases short and J 0 bases short, with 14 bases between. This CDR3 has 14 residues. Germline loops: CDR1 GTSNPN, CDR2 SVGIG (reference sequence). TCRdb keeps only in-frame clones here, not all; method: immunoSEQ multiplex PCR. This repertoire shows about 68,000 clones, about nine tenths found once; its top ten account for roughly 1.5%. The gene calls are TRBV30 and TRBJ1-3; perhaps TRBD1 as D (6 bases). This receptor was identified in a female donor with multiple sclerosis, enrolled in a pregnancy study. Sequenced material: peripheral blood, taken in the third trimester of pregnancy. The CDR3 DNA reads as TGTGCCCGGGGGGACACCTACTCTGGAAACACCATATATTTT. It is translated as CARGDTYSGNTIYF. The full variable domain, its missing parts supplied by reference TRBV30 and TRBJ1-3, is SQTIHQWPATLVQPVGSPLSLECTVEGTSNPNLYWYRQAAGRGLQLLFYSVGIGQISSEVPQNLSASRPQDRQFILSSKKLLLSDSGFYLCARGDTYSGNTIYFGEGSWLTVV.